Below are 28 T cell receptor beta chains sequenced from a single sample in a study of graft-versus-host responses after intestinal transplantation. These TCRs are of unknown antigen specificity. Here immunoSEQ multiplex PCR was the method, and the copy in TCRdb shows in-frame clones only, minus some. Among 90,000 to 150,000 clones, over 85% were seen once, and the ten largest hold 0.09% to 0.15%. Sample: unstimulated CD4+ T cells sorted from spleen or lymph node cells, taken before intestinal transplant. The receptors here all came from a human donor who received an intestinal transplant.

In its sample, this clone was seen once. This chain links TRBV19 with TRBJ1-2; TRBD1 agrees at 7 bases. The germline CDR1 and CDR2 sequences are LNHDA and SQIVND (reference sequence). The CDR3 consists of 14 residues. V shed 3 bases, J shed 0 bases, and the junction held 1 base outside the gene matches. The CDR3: CASSIGTANYGYTF. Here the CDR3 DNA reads TGTGCCAGTAGTATCGGGACAGCTAACTATGGCTACACCTTC.

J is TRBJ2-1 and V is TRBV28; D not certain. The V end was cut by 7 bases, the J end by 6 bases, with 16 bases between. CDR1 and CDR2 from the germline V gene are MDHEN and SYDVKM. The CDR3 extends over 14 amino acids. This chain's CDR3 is CASTGPLDGNEQFF. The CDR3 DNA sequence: TGTGCCAGCACCGGACCGTTGGACGGCAATGAGCAGTTCTTC.

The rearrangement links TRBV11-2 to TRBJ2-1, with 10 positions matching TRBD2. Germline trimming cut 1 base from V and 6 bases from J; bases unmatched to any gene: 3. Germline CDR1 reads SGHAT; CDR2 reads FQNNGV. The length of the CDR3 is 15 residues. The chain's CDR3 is CASSLGGTSVNEQFF. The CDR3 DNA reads TGTGCCAGCAGCTTAGGCGGGACTAGCGTCAATGAGCAGTTCTTC.

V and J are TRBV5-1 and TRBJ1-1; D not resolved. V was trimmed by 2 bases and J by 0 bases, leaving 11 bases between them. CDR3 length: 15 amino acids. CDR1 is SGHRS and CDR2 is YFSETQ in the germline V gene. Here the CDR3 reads CASSFETRMNTEAFF. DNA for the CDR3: TGCGCCAGCAGCTTCGAAACAAGGATGAACACTGAAGCTTTCTTT.

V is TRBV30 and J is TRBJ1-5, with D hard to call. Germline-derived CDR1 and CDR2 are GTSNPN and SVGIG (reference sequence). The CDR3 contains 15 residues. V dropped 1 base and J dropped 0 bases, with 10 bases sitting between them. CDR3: CAWSADRVSNQPQHF. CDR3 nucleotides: TGTGCCTGGAGTGCTGATAGGGTTAGCAATCAGCCCCAGCATTTT.

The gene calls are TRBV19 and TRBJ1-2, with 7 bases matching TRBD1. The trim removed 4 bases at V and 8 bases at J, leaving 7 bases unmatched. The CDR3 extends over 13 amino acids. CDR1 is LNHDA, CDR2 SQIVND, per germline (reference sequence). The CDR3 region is CASSNLDRDGYTF. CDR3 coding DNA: TGTGCCAGTAGTAACCTAGACAGGGACGGCTACACCTTC. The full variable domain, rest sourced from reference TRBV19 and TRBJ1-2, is DGGITQSPKYLFRKEGQNVTLSCEQNLNHDAMYWYRQDPGQGLRLIYYSQIVNDFQKGDIAEGYSVSREKKESFPLTVTSAQKNPTAFYLCASSNLDRDGYTFGSGTRLTVV.

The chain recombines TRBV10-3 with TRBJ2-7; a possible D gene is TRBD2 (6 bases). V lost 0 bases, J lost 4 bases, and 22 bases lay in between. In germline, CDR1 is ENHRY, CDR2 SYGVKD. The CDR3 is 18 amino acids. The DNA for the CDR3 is TGTGCCATCAGTGAGTCGAATTTGGGGGGAGTTACGCTTTACGAGCAGTACTTC. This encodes CAISESNLGGVTLYEQYF.

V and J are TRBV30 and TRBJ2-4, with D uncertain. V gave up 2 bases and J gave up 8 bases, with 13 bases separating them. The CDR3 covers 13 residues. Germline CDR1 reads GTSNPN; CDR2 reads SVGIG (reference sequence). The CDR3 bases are TGTGCCTGGAGTCAAGGGATAGGAGACATTCAGTACTTC. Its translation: CAWSQGIGDIQYF.

CDR3 in amino acids: CASSLQLAESYEQYF. DNA for the CDR3: TGTGCCAGCAGCCTGCAACTAGCGGAGAGTTACGAGCAGTACTTC. The rearrangement joins TRBV7-2 to TRBJ2-7; TRBD2 matches 8 bases. The CDR3 is 15 amino acids. V lost 5 bases and J lost 4; bases outside the gene matches: 10. In germline, CDR1 is SGHTA, CDR2 FQGNSA.

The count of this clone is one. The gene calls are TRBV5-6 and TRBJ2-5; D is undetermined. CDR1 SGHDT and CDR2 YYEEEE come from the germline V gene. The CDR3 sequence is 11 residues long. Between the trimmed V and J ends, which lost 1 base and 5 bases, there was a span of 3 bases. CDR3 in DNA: TGTGCCAGCAGCTTGATGGAGACCCAGTACTTC. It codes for CASSLMETQYF.

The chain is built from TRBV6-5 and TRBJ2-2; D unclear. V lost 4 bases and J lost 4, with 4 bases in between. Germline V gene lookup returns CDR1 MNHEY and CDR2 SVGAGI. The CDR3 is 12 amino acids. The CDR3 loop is CASSWSTGELFF. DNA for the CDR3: TGTGCCAGCAGTTGGAGCACCGGGGAGCTGTTTTTT.

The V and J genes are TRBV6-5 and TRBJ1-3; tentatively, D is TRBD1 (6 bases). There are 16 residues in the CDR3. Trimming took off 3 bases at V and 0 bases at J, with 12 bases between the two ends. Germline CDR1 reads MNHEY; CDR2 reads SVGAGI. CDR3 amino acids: CASSYRGRGSGNTIYF. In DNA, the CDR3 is TGTGCCAGCAGTTATCGCGGCAGGGGCTCTGGAAACACCATATATTTT.

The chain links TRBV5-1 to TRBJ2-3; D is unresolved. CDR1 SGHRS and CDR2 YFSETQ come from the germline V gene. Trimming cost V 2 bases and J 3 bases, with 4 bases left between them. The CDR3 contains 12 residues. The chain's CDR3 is CASSFLTDTQYF. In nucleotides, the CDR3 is TGCGCCAGCAGCTTTTTGACAGATACGCAGTATTTT.

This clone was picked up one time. For the CDR3, the DNA is TGCGCCAGCAGCCTCGGACAGGGGGCAGATACGCAGTATTTT. Translating it yields CASSLGQGADTQYF. The rearrangement links TRBV5-1 to TRBJ2-3; 10 bases agree with TRBD1. CDR3 length: 14 residues. J lost 4 bases, V lost 4 bases, and 3 bases had no gene match. The germline V gene has CDR1 SGHRS and CDR2 YFSETQ. The full variable domain, completed using reference TRBV5-1 and TRBJ2-3, is KAGVTQTPRYLIKTRGQQVTLSCSPISGHRSVSWYQQTPGQGLQFLFEYFSETQRNKGNFPGRFSGRQFSNSRSEMNVSTLELGDSALYLCASSLGQGADTQYFGPGTRLTVL.

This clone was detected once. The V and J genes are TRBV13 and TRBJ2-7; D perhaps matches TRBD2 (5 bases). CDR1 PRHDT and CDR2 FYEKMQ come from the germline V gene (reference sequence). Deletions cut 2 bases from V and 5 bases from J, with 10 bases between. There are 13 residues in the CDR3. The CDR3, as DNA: TGTGCCAGCAGCTTAACTAGAAAGGACGAGCAGTACTTC. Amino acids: CASSLTRKDEQYF.

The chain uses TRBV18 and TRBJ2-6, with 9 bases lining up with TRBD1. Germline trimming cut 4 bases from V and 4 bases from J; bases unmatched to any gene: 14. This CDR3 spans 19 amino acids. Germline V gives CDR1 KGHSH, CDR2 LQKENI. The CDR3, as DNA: TGTGCCAGCTCACGAGCCGGGACAGGGATTTCAGCGGGGGCCAACGTCCTGACTTTC. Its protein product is CASSRAGTGISAGANVLTF.

The CDR3 DNA follows: TGTGCCAGCAGTCTCCGGACGGTGACCTACGAGCAGTACTTC. It codes for CASSLRTVTYEQYF. The rearrangement links TRBV6-1 to TRBJ2-7; D remains ambiguous. Germline CDR1 is MNHNS and CDR2 is SASEGT. The V end lost 5 bases, the J end lost 2 bases, and 13 bases lay between the germline ends. There are 14 residues in the CDR3.

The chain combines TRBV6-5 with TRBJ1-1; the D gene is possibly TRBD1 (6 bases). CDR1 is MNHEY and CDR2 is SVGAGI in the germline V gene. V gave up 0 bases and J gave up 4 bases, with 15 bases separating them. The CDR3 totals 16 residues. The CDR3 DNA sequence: TGTGCCAGCAGTTACTCAACCAGGGGTTTGATCACTGAAGCTTTCTTT. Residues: CASSYSTRGLITEAFF.

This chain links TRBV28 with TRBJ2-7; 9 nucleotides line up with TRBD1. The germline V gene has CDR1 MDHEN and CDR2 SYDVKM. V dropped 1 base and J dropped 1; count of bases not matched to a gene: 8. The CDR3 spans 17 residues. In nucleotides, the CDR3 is TGTGCCAGCAGTTTATACCCCCAGGGGACAGGGTCCTACGAGCAGTACTTC. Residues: CASSLYPQGTGSYEQYF.

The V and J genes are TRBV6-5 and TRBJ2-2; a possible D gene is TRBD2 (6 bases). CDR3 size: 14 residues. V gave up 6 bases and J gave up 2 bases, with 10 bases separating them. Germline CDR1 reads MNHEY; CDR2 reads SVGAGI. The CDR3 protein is CASRNGRNTGELFF. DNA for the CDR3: TGTGCCAGCAGAAACGGGAGAAACACCGGGGAGCTGTTTTTT.

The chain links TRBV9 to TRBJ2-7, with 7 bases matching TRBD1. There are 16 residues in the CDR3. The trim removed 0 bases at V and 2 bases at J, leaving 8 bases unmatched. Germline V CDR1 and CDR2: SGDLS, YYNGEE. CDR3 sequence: CASSVGARQGTYEQYF. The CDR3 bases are TGTGCCAGCAGCGTAGGTGCGAGACAGGGTACCTACGAGCAGTACTTC.

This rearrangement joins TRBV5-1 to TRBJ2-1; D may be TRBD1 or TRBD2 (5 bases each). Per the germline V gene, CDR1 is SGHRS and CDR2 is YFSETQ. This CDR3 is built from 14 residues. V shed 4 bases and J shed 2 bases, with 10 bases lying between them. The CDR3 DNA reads TGCGCCAGCAGCCCGGGGCCTCCCTACAATGAGCAGTTCTTC. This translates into CASSPGPPYNEQFF.

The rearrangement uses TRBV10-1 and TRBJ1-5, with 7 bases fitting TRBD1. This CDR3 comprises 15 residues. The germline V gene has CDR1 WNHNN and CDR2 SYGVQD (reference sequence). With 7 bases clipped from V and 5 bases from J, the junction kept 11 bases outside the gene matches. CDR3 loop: CASTRGQVLDQPQHF. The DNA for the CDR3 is TGCGCCAGCACCAGAGGACAGGTTTTGGATCAGCCCCAGCATTTT.

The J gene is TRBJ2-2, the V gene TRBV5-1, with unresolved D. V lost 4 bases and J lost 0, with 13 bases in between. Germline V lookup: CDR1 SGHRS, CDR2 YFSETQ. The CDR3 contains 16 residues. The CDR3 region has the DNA TGCGCCAGCAGCCTGGATGGACGTTCGAACACCGGGGAGCTGTTTTTT. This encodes CASSLDGRSNTGELFF.

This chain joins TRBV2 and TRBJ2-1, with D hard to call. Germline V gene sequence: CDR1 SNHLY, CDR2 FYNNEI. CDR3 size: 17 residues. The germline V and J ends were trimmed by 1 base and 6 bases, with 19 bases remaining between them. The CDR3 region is CASSEVNMLGRGNEQFF. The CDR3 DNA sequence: TGTGCCAGCAGTGAAGTCAATATGCTAGGACGAGGCAATGAGCAGTTCTTC.

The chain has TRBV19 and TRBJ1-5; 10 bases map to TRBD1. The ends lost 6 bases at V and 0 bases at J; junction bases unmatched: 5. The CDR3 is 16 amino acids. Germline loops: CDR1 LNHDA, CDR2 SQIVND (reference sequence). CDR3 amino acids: CASSPRDRGSNQPQHF. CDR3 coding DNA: TGTGCCAGTAGCCCCCGGGACAGGGGTAGCAATCAGCCCCAGCATTTT.

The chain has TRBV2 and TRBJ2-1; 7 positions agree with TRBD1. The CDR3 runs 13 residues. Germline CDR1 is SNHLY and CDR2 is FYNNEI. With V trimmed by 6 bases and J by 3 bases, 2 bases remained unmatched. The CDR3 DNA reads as TGTGCCAGCAGGAGGGACAGCTACAATGAGCAGTTCTTC. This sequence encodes CASRRDSYNEQFF.

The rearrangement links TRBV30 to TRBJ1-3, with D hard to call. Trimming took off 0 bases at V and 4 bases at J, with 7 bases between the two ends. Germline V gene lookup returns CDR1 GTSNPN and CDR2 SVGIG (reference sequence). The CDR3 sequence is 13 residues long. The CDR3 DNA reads TGTGCCTGGAGTGTAATTGGGGGAAACACCATATATTTT. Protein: CAWSVIGGNTIYF.